This T cell receptor (beta chain) was documented in a study of T cell clonality in common variable immunodeficiency. Sequencing was performed with immunoSEQ multiplex PCR; in TCRdb, only in-frame clones are kept and a portion is missing. Observed in the sample are approximately 50,000 clones, none of them singletons. Heparinized whole blood, roughly 4.5 to 9 ml, came from each donor. Trimming removed 5 bases at V and 6 bases at J, with 14 bases between. Per the germline V gene, CDR1 is SGHVS and CDR2 is FNYEAQ. The CDR3 extends over 14 amino acids. This clone was recorded at least ten times. The CDR3 is cut off 3 residues early in the read; its end comes from the germline J gene.

The chain carries TRBV7-6 and TRBJ2-1; D possibly corresponds to TRBD2 (6 bases). Sequencing used peripheral blood mononuclear cells. The receptor was isolated from a person between 18 and 69 years old in good health. The CDR3 spells CASSLGGVTNEQFF. The covered CDR3 bases are TGTGCCAGCAGCCTCGGGGGAGTCACCAATGAG. The complete variable domain, with remaining parts taken from reference TRBV7-6 and TRBJ2-1, reads GAGVSQSPRYKVTKRGQDVALRCDPISGHVSLYWYRQALGQGPEFLTYFNYEAQQDKSGLPNDRFSAERPEGSISTLTIQRTEQRDSAMYRCASSLGGVTNEQFFGPGTRLTVL.